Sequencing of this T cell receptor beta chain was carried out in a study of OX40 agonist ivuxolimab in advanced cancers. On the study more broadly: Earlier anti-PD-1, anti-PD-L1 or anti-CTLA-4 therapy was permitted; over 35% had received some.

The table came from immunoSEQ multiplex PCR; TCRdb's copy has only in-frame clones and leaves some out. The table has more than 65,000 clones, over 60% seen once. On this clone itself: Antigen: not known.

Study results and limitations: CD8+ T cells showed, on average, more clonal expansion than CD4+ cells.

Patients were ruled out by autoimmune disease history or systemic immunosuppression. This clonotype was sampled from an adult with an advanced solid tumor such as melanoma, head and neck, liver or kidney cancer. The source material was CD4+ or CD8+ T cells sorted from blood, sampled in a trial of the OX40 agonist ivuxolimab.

The chain's CDR3 is CASRTGQLGGYTF. In DNA, the CDR3 is TGTGCCAGCAGAACGGGACAGCTGGGCGGCTACACCTTC. The chain uses TRBV27 and TRBJ1-2; 7 bases are a match to TRBD1. The CDR3 covers 13 residues. Germline CDR1 MNHEY, CDR2 SMNVEV (reference sequence). V shed 6 bases, J shed 8 bases, and the junction held 9 bases outside the gene matches.